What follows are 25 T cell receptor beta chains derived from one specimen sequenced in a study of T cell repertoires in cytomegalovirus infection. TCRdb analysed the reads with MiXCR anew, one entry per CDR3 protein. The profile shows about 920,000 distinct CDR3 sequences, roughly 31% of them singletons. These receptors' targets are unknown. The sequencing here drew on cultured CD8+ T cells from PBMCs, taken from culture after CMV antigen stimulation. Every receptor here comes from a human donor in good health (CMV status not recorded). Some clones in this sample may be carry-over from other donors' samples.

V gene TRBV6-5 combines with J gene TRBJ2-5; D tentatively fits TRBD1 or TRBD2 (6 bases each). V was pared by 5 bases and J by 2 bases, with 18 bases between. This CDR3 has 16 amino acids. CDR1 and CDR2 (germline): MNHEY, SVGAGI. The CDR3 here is CASSRSSRGTQETQYF. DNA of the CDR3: TGTGCCAGCAGTCGTTCCTCGAGGGGGACTCAAGAGACCCAGTACTTC.

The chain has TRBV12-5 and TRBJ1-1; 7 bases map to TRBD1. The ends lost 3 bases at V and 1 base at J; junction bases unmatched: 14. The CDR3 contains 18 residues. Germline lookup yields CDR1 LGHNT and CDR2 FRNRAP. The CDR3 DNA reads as TGTGCTAGTGGTTTCGTCGTCGGGGGCAGGGGGGAGAACACTGAAGCTTTCTTT. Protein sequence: CASGFVVGGRGENTEAFF.

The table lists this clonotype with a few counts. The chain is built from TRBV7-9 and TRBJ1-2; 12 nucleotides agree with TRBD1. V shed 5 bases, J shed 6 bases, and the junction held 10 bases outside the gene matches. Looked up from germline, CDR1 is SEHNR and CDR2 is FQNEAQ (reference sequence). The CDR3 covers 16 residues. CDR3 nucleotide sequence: TGTGCCAGCAGCCCCCGGGACAGGGGGCGCGGAGATGGCTACACCTTC. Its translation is CASSPRDRGRGDGYTF.

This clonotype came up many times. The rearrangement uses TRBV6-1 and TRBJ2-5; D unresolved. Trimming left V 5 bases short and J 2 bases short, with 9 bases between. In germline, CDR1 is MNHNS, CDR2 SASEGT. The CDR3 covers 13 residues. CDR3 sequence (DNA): TGTGCCAGCAGTTTTGGAATGCAAGAGACCCAGTACTTC. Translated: CASSFGMQETQYF.

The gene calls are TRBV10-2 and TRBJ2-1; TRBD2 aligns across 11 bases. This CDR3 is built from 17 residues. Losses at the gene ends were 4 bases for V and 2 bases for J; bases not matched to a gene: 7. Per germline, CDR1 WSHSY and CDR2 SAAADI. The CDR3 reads CASSVIIAGGAYNEQFF. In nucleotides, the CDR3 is TGCGCCAGCAGTGTGATAATAGCGGGGGGGGCCTACAATGAGCAGTTCTTC.

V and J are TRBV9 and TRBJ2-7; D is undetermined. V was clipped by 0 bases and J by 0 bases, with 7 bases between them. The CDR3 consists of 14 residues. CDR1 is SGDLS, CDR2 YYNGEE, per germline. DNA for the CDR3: TGTGCCAGCAGCGTAGTCGGCCACTCCTACGAGCAGTACTTC. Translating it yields CASSVVGHSYEQYF.

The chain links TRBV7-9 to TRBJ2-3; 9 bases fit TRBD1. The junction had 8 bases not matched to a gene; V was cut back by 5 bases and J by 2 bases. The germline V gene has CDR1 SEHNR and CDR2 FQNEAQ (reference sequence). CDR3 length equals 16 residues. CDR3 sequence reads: CASSGGQGVYTDTQYF. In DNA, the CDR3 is TGTGCCAGCAGCGGGGGACAGGGAGTTTACACAGATACGCAGTATTTT.

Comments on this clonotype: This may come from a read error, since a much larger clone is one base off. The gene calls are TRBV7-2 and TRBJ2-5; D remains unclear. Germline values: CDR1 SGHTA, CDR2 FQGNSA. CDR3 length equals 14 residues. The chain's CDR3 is CAGSPVSLLETQYF. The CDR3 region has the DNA TGTGCCGGCAGCCCCGTCTCGCTGCTGGAGACCCAGTACTTC. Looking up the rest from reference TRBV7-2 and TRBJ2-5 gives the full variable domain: GAGVSQSPSNKVTEKGKDVELRCDPISGHTALYWYRQSLGQGLEFLIYFQGNSAPDKSGLPSDRFSAERTGGSVSTLTIQRTQQEDSAVYLCAGSPVSLLETQYFGPGTRLLVL.

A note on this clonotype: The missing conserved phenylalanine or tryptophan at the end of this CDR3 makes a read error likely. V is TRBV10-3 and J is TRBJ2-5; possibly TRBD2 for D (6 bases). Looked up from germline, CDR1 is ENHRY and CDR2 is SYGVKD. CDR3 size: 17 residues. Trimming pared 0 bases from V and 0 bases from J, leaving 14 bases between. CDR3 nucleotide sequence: TGTGCCATCAGTGAGTCGAGCATTAGCGGATACCAAGAGACCCAGTACATC. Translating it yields CAISESSISGYQETQYI.

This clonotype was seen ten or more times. The CDR3 is CASSVHGRGEQFF. CDR3 nucleotide sequence: TGTGCCAGCAGCGTCCATGGGAGAGGTGAGCAGTTCTTC. The chain employs TRBV7-8 and TRBJ2-1, with D maybe TRBD2 (5 bases). The CDR3 has 13 residues. Looked up from germline, CDR1 is SGHVS and CDR2 is FQNEAQ. With 5 bases removed from V and 9 bases from J, the gap between germline ends came to 14 bases.

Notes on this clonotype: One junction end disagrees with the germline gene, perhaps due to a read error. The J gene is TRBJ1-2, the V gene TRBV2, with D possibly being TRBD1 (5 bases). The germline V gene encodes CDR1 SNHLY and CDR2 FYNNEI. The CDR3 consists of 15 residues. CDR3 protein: CVSSELTDGGYGYTF. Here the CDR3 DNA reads TGTGTCAGCAGTGAACTGACAGACGGAGGCTATGGCTACACCTTC.

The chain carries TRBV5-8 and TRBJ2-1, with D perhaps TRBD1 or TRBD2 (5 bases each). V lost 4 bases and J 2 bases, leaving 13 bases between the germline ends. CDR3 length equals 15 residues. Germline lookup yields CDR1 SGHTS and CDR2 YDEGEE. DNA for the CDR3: TGTGCCAGCAGCCCCGGGGCGCCCCCCTACAATGAGCAGTTCTTC. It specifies CASSPGAPPYNEQFF.

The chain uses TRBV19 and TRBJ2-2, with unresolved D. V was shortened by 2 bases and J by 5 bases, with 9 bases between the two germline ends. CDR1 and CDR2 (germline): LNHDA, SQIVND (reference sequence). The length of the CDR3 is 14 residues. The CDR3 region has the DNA TGTGCCAGTAGTATACACGGTCTTACCGGGGAGCTGTTTTTT. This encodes CASSIHGLTGELFF.

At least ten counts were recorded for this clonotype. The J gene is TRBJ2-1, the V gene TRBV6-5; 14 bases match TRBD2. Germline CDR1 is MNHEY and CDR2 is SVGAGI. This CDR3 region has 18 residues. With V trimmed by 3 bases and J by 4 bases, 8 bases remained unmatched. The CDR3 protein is CASSYVTSGGAPYNEQFF. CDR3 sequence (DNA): TGTGCCAGCAGTTATGTGACTAGCGGGGGGGCCCCATACAATGAGCAGTTCTTC.

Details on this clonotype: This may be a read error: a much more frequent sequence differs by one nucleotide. The CDR3 is CASSPLGVPDTQYF. For the CDR3, the DNA is TGTGCCAGCAGCCCGCTCGGGGTCCCAGATACGCAGTATTTT. The rearrangement uses TRBV7-6 and TRBJ2-3; D is perhaps TRBD2 (5 bases). The CDR3 consists of 14 residues. Per germline, CDR1 SGHVS and CDR2 FNYEAQ. Trimming took 5 bases from V and 4 from J, leaving 13 bases between them.

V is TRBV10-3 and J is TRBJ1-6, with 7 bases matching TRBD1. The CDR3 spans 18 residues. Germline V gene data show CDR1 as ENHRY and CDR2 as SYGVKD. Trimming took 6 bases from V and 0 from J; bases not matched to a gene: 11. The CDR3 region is CAISRRQGSSSYNSPLHF. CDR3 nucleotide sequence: TGTGCCATCAGCCGGCGACAGGGCTCAAGCTCCTATAATTCACCCCTCCACTTT.

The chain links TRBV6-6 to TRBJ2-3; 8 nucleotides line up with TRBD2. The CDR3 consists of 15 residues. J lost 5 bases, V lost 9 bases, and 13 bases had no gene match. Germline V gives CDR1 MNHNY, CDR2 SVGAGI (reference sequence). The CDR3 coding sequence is TGTGCCAGTCTCTTTGGAGGCGGGGGGTTAGATACGCAGTATTTT. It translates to CASLFGGGGLDTQYF.

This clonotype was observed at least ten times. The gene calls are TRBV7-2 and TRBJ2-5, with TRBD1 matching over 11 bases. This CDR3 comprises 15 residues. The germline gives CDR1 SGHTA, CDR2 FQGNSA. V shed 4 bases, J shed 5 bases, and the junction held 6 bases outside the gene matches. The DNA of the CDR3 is TGTGCCAGCAGCTGGGACAGGGGGGTCTCGGAGACCCAGTACTTC. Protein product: CASSWDRGVSETQYF.

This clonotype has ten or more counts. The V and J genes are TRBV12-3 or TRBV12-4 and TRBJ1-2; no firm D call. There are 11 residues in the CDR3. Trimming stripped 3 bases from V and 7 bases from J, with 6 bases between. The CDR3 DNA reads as TGTGCCAGCAGTTTTGGCGCTGGCTACACCTTC. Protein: CASSFGAGYTF.

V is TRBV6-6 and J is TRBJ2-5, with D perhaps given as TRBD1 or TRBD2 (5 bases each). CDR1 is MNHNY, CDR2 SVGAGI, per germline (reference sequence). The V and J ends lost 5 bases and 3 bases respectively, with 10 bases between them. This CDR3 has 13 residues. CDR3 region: CASSEGPKETQYF. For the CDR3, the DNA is TGTGCCAGCAGTGAGGGGCCAAAAGAGACCCAGTACTTC.

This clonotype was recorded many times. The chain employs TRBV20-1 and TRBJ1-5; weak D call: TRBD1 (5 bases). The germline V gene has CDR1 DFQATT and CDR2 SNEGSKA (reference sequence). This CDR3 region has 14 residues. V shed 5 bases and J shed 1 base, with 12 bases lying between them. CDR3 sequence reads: CSASDSNSNQPQHF. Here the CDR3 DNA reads TGCAGTGCTTCTGACAGTAACAGCAATCAGCCCCAGCATTTT.

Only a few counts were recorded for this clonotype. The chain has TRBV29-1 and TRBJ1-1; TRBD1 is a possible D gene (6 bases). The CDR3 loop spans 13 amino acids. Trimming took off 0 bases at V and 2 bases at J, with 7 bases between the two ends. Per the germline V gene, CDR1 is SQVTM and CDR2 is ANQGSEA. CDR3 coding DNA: TGCAGCGTTGAAGAGGGGGCAAACACTGAAGCTTTCTTT. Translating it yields CSVEEGANTEAFF.

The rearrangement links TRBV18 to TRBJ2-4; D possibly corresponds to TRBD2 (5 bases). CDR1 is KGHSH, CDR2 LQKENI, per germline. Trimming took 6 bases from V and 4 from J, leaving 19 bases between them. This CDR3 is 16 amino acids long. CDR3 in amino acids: CASSNSGPEGKNIQYF. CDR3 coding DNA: TGTGCCAGCTCTAATTCCGGGCCCGAGGGAAAAAACATTCAGTACTTC.

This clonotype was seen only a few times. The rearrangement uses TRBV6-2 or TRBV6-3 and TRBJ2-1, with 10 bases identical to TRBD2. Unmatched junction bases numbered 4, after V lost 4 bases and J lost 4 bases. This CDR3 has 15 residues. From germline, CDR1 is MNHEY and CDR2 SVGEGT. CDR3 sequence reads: CASSSLAGEYNEQFF. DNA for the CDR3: TGTGCCAGCAGTTCGCTAGCGGGGGAGTACAATGAGCAGTTCTTC.

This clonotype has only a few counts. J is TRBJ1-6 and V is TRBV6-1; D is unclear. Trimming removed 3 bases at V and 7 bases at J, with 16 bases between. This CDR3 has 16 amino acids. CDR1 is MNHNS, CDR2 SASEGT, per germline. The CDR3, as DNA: TGTGCCAGCAGTGAGGCAGGAGCCGAGATAAATTCACCCCTCCACTTT. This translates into CASSEAGAEINSPLHF.